A selection of T cell receptor beta chains follows, all from one sample in a study of Ad26.COV2.S vaccination and SARS-CoV-2 variants. Some clones are missing from TCRdb's copy, which holds only in-frame ones; the method was immunoSEQ multiplex PCR. The table has some 450,000 clones, 90% seen once. This sample comprised peripheral blood, obtained in a trial of Ad26.COV2.S vaccine versus placebo. The receptors originated from a person between 18 and 65 years old who received the Ad26.COV2.S COVID-19 vaccine or a placebo. CDR3s include the opening cysteine and the closing phenylalanine or tryptophan. The D gene is left open where the match is weak. Only some rows state a clone size, as once, few, many or a class for expanded clones.

>NA|TRBV10-2|TRBJ1-4|TRBD1
TGCGCCAGCAGATACCCGGGACAGGGGAACGAAAAACTGTTTTTT
CASRYPGQGNEKLFF
>NA|TRBV9|TRBJ2-3|TRBD2
TGTGCCAGCAGCCCCAGGGGACTAGCGGGCGTCACAGATACGCAGTATTTT
CASSPRGLAGVTDTQYF
>NA|TRBV5-6|TRBJ2-2|NA
TGTGCCAGCAGCGCTCCACAGGGATCCGCCCTCACCGGGGAGCTGTTTTTT
CASSAPQGSALTGELFF
>NA|TRBV5-1|TRBJ2-5|TRBD2
TGCGCCAGCAGCTTGGCGGTAGCGGGAGTGTATCAAGAGACCCAGTACTTC
CASSLAVAGVYQETQYF
>NA|TRBV7-2|TRBJ2-3|TRBD2
TGTGCCAGCAGCCACAGCGGGAAGGGCACAGATACGCAGTATTTT
CASSHSGKGTDTQYF
>NA|TRBV28|TRBJ2-1|TRBD2
TGTGCCAGCACCCCGGGACTAGCGGGAGCCGCGGACAATGAGCAGTTCTTC
CASTPGLAGAADNEQFF
>NA|TRBV30|TRBJ1-6|NA
TGTGCCTTTGGTGCCGAGAGAGGGACAAATAATTCACCCCTCCACTTT
CAFGAERGTNNSPLHF
>NA|TRBV27|TRBJ2-5|NA
TGTGCCAGCAGTGACATACCGGGGGAGACCCAGTACTTC
CASSDIPGETQYF
>NA|TRBV11-2|TRBJ2-1|TRBD2
TGTGCCAGCAGCCTGACTAGCGGGAGGGCCCTCGCAGGCAATGAGCAGTTCTTC
CASSLTSGRALAGNEQFF
>NA|TRBV19|TRBJ2-1|TRBD2
TGTGCCAGTAGTTCACCTAGCGGGTATCCTACCGAGCAGTTCTTC
CASSSPSGYPTEQFF
>NA|TRBV7-8|TRBJ2-7|NA
TGTGCCAGCAGCTACAGGGTCGGACACTACGAGCAGTACTTC
CASSYRVGHYEQYF
>NA|TRBV6-1|TRBJ1-5|NA
TGTGCCAGCAGTGCGGCCGACGTTCTCCCCCGGGTGTATAGCAATCAGCCCCAGCATTTT
CASSAADVLPRVYSNQPQHF
>NA|TRBV19|TRBJ2-7|NA
TGTGCCAGTAAATTCGGTCAGGGTGGTCCCTACGAGCAGTACTTC
CASKFGQGGPYEQYF
>NA|TRBV5-4|TRBJ2-2|TRBD1
TGTGCCAGCAGCTTGAACAGGGGTAGTAACACCGGGGAGCTGTTTTTT
CASSLNRGSNTGELFF
>NA|TRBV24-1|TRBJ2-1|NA
TGTGCCACCAGTGACTCAGGGCTCGCGAATGAGCAGTTCTTC
CATSDSGLANEQFF
>NA|TRBV7-9|TRBJ1-2|NA
TGTGCCAGCGGGCAGGGGTATGGCTACACCTTC
CASGQGYGYTF
>NA|TRBV11-3|TRBJ2-5|NA
TGTGCCAGCAGCTCCTCTTGGGGCCCCCAAGAGACCCAGTACTTC
CASSSSWGPQETQYF
>NA|TRBV7-9|TRBJ2-6|NA
TGTGCCAGCAGCCCAAGACTGACCTCTGGGGCCAACGTCCTGACTTTC
CASSPRLTSGANVLTF
>NA|TRBV11-1|TRBJ2-1|NA
TGTGCCAGCAGCCAGTTCGAAAGGGTCTACAATGAGCAGTTCTTC
CASSQFERVYNEQFF
>NA|TRBV5-1|TRBJ2-3|NA
TGCGCCAGCAGCTTGGATACTAGTTCCGATACGCAGTATTTT
CASSLDTSSDTQYF
>NA|TRBV2|TRBJ1-1|NA
TGTGCCAGCCACAGGGATAGGTATACTGAAGCTTTCTTT
CASHRDRYTEAFF
>once|TRBV29-1|TRBJ2-7|NA
TGCAGCGTTGATGTAGGGACGGCCTCGTACGAGCAGTACTTC
CSVDVGTASYEQYF
>NA|TRBV9|TRBJ2-3|TRBD2
TGTGCCAGCAGCCGGGGACTAGCGGGGGTCCCAGGCACAGATACGCAGTATTTT
CASSRGLAGVPGTDTQYF
>NA|TRBV28|TRBJ1-2|NA
TGTGCCAGCAGTTTAGGCGGTCAGGGACCCTATGGCTACACCTTC
CASSLGGQGPYGYTF
>NA|TRBV3-1/TRBV3-2|TRBJ2-6|NA
TGTGCCAGCAGCCAAGATTTTTGGGGGTGCAGAAGGGATATCTCTGGGGCCAACGTCCTGACTTTC
CASSQDFWGCRRDISGANVLTF
>once|TRBV7-2|TRBJ2-1|TRBD1
TGTGCCAGCAGTTCGACAGGGTTTTTGGTGAATGAGCAGTTCTTC
CASSSTGFLVNEQFF
>once|TRBV11-3|TRBJ2-1|NA
TGTGCCAGCAGCACCGGACCTACCGGGGATGAGCAGTTCTTC
CASSTGPTGDEQFF
>NA|TRBV3-1/TRBV3-2|TRBJ2-7|TRBD2
TGTGCCAGCAGCTCCGGACTAGCGATGACCTACGAGCAGTACTTC
CASSSGLAMTYEQYF
>few|TRBV27|TRBJ1-2|NA
TGTGCCAGCAGTTTTGGGGGAAACTTTCATTATGGCTACACCTTC
CASSFGGNFHYGYTF
>NA|TRBV7-9|TRBJ1-1|TRBD1
TGTGCCAGCAGCCTATTCCCCGGGACAGTGAACACTGAAGCTTTCTTT
CASSLFPGTVNTEAFF
>NA|TRBV28|TRBJ1-2|TRBD1
TGTGCCAGCAGACGGGGACAGGGCAACTACACCTTC
CASRRGQGNYTF
>NA|TRBV9|TRBJ2-5|TRBD2
TGTGCCAGCAGCGCTACTAGCGGAGAAGAGACCCAGTACTTC
CASSATSGEETQYF
>NA|TRBV30|TRBJ2-1|TRBD2
TGTGCCTGGAATCGGGCTAGCGGGATCAACAATGAGCAGTTCTTC
CAWNRASGINNEQFF
>NA|TRBV5-1|TRBJ1-6|TRBD1
TGCGCCAGCAGCCGGGACAGGGTAACTGAATTCTCACCCCTCCACTTT
CASSRDRVTEFSPLHF
>NA|TRBV9|TRBJ2-1|NA
TGTGCCAGCAGTCAGGCCCCCGGCTACGACAATGAGCAGTTCTTC
CASSQAPGYDNEQFF
>NA|TRBV7-2|TRBJ1-1|TRBD1
TGTGCCAGCAGCTTAGGATGGGGACAGCGCAACACTGAAGCTTTCTTT
CASSLGWGQRNTEAFF
>NA|TRBV5-1|TRBJ1-3|NA
TGCGCCAGCAGCTTAGACGGAAACACCATATATTTT
CASSLDGNTIYF
>NA|TRBV3-1/TRBV3-2|TRBJ1-5|NA
TGTGCCAGCAGCCAAGATGGGGGGTATAATCAGCCCCAGCATTTT
CASSQDGGYNQPQHF
>NA|TRBV6-2/TRBV6-3|TRBJ1-1|NA
TGTGCCAGCAGTTACAACGTCCTGAACACTGAAGCTTTCTTT
CASSYNVLNTEAFF
>NA|TRBV19|TRBJ2-7|NA
TGTGCCAGTAGTATAGGGGAGCGGTCCTACGAGCAGTACTTC
CASSIGERSYEQYF
>few|TRBV7-9|TRBJ2-7|TRBD2
TGTGCCAGCAGCTTACAGCTAGCGGGAGGCACTTCCTACGAGCAGTACTTC
CASSLQLAGGTSYEQYF
>once|TRBV7-8|TRBJ2-7|NA
TGTGCCAGCAGCTTATCTTTCGGGGGACTCAGAAGGAGCTCCTACGAGCAGTACTTC
CASSLSFGGLRRSSYEQYF
>NA|TRBV19|TRBJ1-5|NA
TGTGCCAGTAGTGATTATTTAAAATCGGGCAATCAGCCCCAGCATTTT
CASSDYLKSGNQPQHF
>NA|TRBV21-1|TRBJ2-5|NA
TGTGCCAGCAGCATACAGGAAGAGACCCAGTACTTC
CASSIQEETQYF
>NA|TRBV5-8|TRBJ1-6|NA
TGTGCCAGCAGCTTGGGGGGTCAGGCAAGGCGTTCACCCCTCCACTTT
CASSLGGQARRSPLHF
>NA|TRBV5-1|TRBJ1-3|TRBD1
TGCGCCAGCAGCTTGGCAGGGGGCTCTGGAAACACCATATATTTT
CASSLAGGSGNTIYF
>NA|TRBV11-3|TRBJ2-1|NA
TGTGCCAGCAGCTTAACCGGACAGCGGCCACACAATGAGCAGTTCTTC
CASSLTGQRPHNEQFF